The source of this TCR beta chain is a study of CD8+CD57+ T cells in acquired aplastic anemia. Looking at the study overall: DNA per sorted CD4+ or CD8+ sample ranged about 0.2 to 30 ug, averaging roughly 3.2 ug.

Notes on this clonotype: Its specificity is unknown.

Germline V gene data show CDR1 as KGHDR and CDR2 as SFDVKD. The CDR3 covers 13 residues. Deletions cut 6 bases from V and 0 bases from J, with 8 bases between. General observations from the study: Simpson's diversity of CD8+ cells was not significantly different in patients compared with controls.

Those patients picked for sequencing had displayed CD8+CD57+ cell expansion on flow cytometry. The diagnosis in all patients was severe acquired aplastic anemia. Blood sampling was performed on the patients, and none of them had received therapy by then. Using genomic DNA as the template, TCR beta VDJ and CDR3 profiling was carried out. TCRdb analysed the reads with MiXCR anew, one entry per CDR3 protein. Here the sample spans roughly 170,000 distinct CDR3 sequences, nearly 50% being singletons. This sequence joins TRBV24-1 and TRBJ2-7, with unresolved D. Specimen: sorted CD4+, CD8+, or CD8+CD57+ T cells (not recorded which) from PBMCs. This clonotype originated in a human donor with aplastic anemia. This CDR3 is CATSRQDSYEQYF. DNA of the CDR3: TGTGCCACCAGTCGGCAGGACTCCTACGAGCAGTACTTC.